These T cell receptor beta chains were read from a single sample in a study of blood T cells in healthy people across ages. TCRdb recomputed calls from the 5' RACE reads with MiXCR, one row per CDR3 protein. Among 700,000 to 850,000 distinct CDR3 sequences listed, 36% were seen once. Sequenced: blood. Receptors were obtained from a man aged 18 to 29 in good health. The CDR3 runs from the conserved cysteine through the conserved F or W. Fields, in order: clone size, J gene, V gene, D gene, CDR3 protein, CDR3 DNA. The D gene is left open where the match is weak. Clone size appears in some rows only: once, few, many, or a class for an expanded clone.

few | TRBJ2-5 | TRBV12-3/TRBV12-4 | TRBD2 | CASSLYPGGAEETQYF | TGTGCCAGCAGTTTATATCCCGGGGGGGCAGAGGAGACCCAGTACTTC
NA | TRBJ1-1 | TRBV4-3 | TRBD1 | CASSQSPTGASEAFF | TGCGCCAGCAGCCAATCCCCGACAGGGGCCTCGGAAGCTTTCTTT
few | TRBJ1-6 | TRBV20-1 | NA | CSARARAAVNNSPLHF | TGCAGTGCTAGAGCCCGAGCGGCTGTGAATAATTCACCCCTCCACTTT
NA | TRBJ2-3 | TRBV7-9 | TRBD1 | CASRGQGKDTQYF | TGTGCCAGCAGGGGACAGGGTAAAGATACGCAGTATTTT
NA | TRBJ2-1 | TRBV7-2 | NA | CASSLEGGTQGREQFF | TGTGCCAGCAGCTTAGAGGGGGGCACGCAGGGGCGTGAGCAGTTCTTC
NA | TRBJ1-2 | TRBV20-1 | NA | CSAEPPGRGANYGYTF | TGCAGTGCTGAACCTCCCGGGAGGGGCGCCAACTATGGCTACACCTTC
NA | TRBJ2-7 | TRBV19 | TRBD1 | CASSIYPGDRVYEQYF | TGTGCCAGTAGTATCTACCCTGGGGACAGGGTGTACGAGCAGTACTTC
NA | TRBJ1-6 | TRBV13 | NA | CASSLSARYLCRESILNSPLHF | TGTGCCAGCAGCTTATCCGCTCGATATTTATGCAGGGAGTCAATTCTGAATTCACCCCTCCACTTT
NA | TRBJ2-5 | TRBV28 | NA | CASSSPTGGIETQYF | TGTGCCAGCAGTTCCCCGACTGGCGGGATTGAGACCCAGTACTTC
NA | TRBJ2-3 | TRBV20-1 | TRBD2 | CSAESTSRNTDTQYF | TGCAGTGCGGAATCGACTAGCCGAAACACAGATACGCAGTATTTT
NA | TRBJ2-1 | TRBV29-1 | NA | CSVDSYRSYNEQFF | TGCAGCGTTGACAGTTATAGGTCCTACAATGAGCAGTTCTTC
NA | TRBJ2-1 | TRBV5-1 | NA | CASQGPTAYNEQFF | TGCGCCAGTCAGGGACCCACTGCCTACAATGAGCAGTTCTTC
NA | TRBJ2-4 | TRBV12-3/TRBV12-4 | NA | CASSLAPGARNIQYF | TGTGCCAGCAGTTTAGCGCCGGGGGCAAGGAACATTCAGTACTTC
few | TRBJ2-5 | TRBV29-1 | NA | CSVDPEMNQETQYF | TGCAGCGTTGACCCCGAAATGAATCAAGAGACCCAGTACTTC
few | TRBJ2-1 | TRBV7-2 | TRBD2 | CALKRGAYNEQFF | TGTGCCCTTAAGCGGGGGGCCTACAATGAGCAGTTCTTC
NA | TRBJ2-4 | TRBV5-1 | NA | CASSWGDQNIQYF | TGCGCCAGCAGCTGGGGGGACCAAAACATTCAGTACTTC
many | TRBJ2-7 | TRBV5-1 | NA | CASSLVGEDYEQYF | TGCGCCAGCAGCTTGGTAGGGGAGGACTACGAGCAGTACTTC
few | TRBJ1-1 | TRBV4-1 | TRBD1 | CASSQGAGTVNEAFF | TGCGCCAGCAGCCAAGGGGCCGGGACAGTCAATGAAGCTTTCTTT
NA | TRBJ1-5 | TRBV12-3/TRBV12-4 | TRBD1 | CASRGQGAGQPQHF | TGTGCCAGCAGGGGACAGGGGGCCGGCCAGCCCCAGCATTTT
once | TRBJ1-1 | TRBV29-1 | NA | CSVGLNSMNTEAFF | TGCAGCGTTGGACTCAACAGCATGAACACTGAAGCTTTCTTT
NA | TRBJ1-1 | TRBV12-3/TRBV12-4 | NA | CASSFQGVTEAFF | TGTGCCAGCAGTTTCCAGGGAGTCACTGAAGCTTTCTTT
NA | TRBJ2-3 | TRBV20-1 | TRBD2 | CGARGVGETSGLSTDTQYF | TGCGGTGCTAGAGGGGTCGGGGAGACTAGCGGACTTAGCACAGATACGCAGTATTTT
few | TRBJ2-3 | TRBV6-1 | NA | CASSEQGRHTQYF | TGTGCCAGCAGTGAACAGGGTCGGCATACGCAGTATTTT
NA | TRBJ1-6 | TRBV9 | NA | CASSVEGDSSYNSPLHF | TGTGCCAGCAGCGTAGAAGGGGATAGCTCCTATAATTCACCCCTCCACTTT
NA | TRBJ2-3 | TRBV12-3/TRBV12-4 | TRBD2 | CASSLRPKTSGGVRADTQYF | TGTGCCAGCAGTTTAAGACCTAAGACTAGCGGGGGGGTAAGAGCAGATACGCAGTATTTT
few | TRBJ2-7 | TRBV12-3/TRBV12-4 | NA | CASSFTQSSYEQYF | TGTGCCAGCAGTTTCACCCAGAGCTCCTACGAGCAGTACTTC
NA | TRBJ2-1 | TRBV12-3/TRBV12-4 | NA | CASRDTLTTDRDEQFF | TGTGCCAGCAGGGATACCCTTACCACTGATCGCGATGAGCAGTTCTTC
few | TRBJ2-1 | TRBV6-2/TRBV6-3 | TRBD2 | CASSYSTGTSINEQFF | TGTGCCAGCAGTTACTCGACCGGGACTAGCATCAATGAGCAGTTCTTC
NA | TRBJ2-3 | TRBV3-1 | NA | CASSQGNSLGTDTQYF | TGTGCCAGCAGCCAAGGGAATTCATTGGGCACAGATACGCAGTATTTT
few | TRBJ2-7 | TRBV7-8 | NA | CASSLASGGLIYEQYF | TGTGCCAGCAGCTTAGCTTCGGGGGGCCTTATTTACGAGCAGTACTTC
NA | TRBJ2-5 | TRBV6-5 | NA | CASSYELEGDEQYF | TGTGCCAGCAGTTACGAGCTGGAGGGGGATGAGCAGTACTTC
NA | TRBJ2-5 | TRBV3-1 | NA | CASSQDPATKETQYF | TGTGCCAGCAGCCAAGATCCGGCCACAAAAGAGACCCAGTACTTC
NA | TRBJ1-2 | TRBV7-2 | NA | CASSSSGDYGYTF | TGTGCCAGCAGCTCCTCGGGAGACTATGGCTACACCTTC
NA | TRBJ1-3 | TRBV15 | NA | CATSSNRGRVNTIYF | TGTGCCACCAGCAGTAATCGGGGCAGGGTGAACACCATATATTTT
many | TRBJ2-5 | TRBV7-9 | NA | CASSSGTARKTQYF | TGTGCCAGCAGCTCTGGGACGGCGAGGAAGACCCAGTACTTC
NA | TRBJ2-1 | TRBV3-1 | TRBD2 | CASSPLTSGANEQFF | TGTGCCAGCAGCCCTCTTACTAGCGGGGCCAATGAGCAGTTCTTC
NA | TRBJ2-1 | TRBV12-3/TRBV12-4 | NA | CASSSTRLTWFF | TGTGCCAGCAGTTCAACCCGCCTTACGTGGTTCTTC
many | TRBJ1-2 | TRBV28 | TRBD1 | CASSLPLRGQHGYTF | TGTGCCAGCAGTCTCCCCCTCAGGGGGCAGCATGGCTACACCTTC
NA | TRBJ1-1 | TRBV12-3/TRBV12-4 | TRBD1 | CASSSATGGNTEAFF | TGTGCCAGCAGTTCCGCGACAGGGGGGAACACTGAAGCTTTCTTT
many | TRBJ2-7 | TRBV21-1 | NA | CASIPGQQQYF | TGTGCCAGCATCCCGGGGCAGCAGCAGTACTTC
NA | TRBJ2-4 | TRBV27 | NA | CASSLMGSLGKNIQYF | TGTGCCAGCAGTTTGATGGGGTCGCTAGGCAAAAACATTCAGTACTTC
many | TRBJ2-3 | TRBV12-3/TRBV12-4 | TRBD2 | CASSQLAGKTDTQYF | TGTGCCAGCAGCCAACTAGCGGGGAAAACAGATACGCAGTATTTT
few | TRBJ1-5 | TRBV20-1 | TRBD1 | CSARSQGSNQPQHF | TGCAGTGCTAGATCACAGGGGAGCAATCAGCCCCAGCATTTT
NA | TRBJ2-7 | TRBV7-9 | NA | CASSPPPRLSSYNEQYF | TGTGCCAGCAGCCCCCCCCCTCGTCTCAGCTCCTACAATGAGCAGTACTTC
few | TRBJ2-7 | TRBV20-1 | NA | CSALSGWGYNEQYF | TGCAGTGCACTCAGCGGGTGGGGGTACAATGAGCAGTACTTC
few | TRBJ1-1 | TRBV12-3/TRBV12-4 | NA | CASSLRAGDTEAFF | TGTGCCAGCAGTTTAAGAGCAGGAGACACTGAAGCTTTCTTT